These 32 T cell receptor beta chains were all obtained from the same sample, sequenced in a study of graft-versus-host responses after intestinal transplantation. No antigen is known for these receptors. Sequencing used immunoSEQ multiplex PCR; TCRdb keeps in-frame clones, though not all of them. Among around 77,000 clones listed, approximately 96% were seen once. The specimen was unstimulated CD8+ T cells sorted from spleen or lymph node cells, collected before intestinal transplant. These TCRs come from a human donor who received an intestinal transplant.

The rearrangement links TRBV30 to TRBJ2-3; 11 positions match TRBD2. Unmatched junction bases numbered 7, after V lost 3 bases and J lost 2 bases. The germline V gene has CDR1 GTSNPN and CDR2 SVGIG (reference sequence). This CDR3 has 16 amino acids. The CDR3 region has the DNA TGTGCCTGGAGCCCCGGACTAGCGGGTATCACAGATACGCAGTATTTT. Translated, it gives CAWSPGLAGITDTQYF.

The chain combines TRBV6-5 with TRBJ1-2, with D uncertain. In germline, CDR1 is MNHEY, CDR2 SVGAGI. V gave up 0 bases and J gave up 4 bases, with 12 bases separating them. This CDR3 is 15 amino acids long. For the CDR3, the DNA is TGTGCCAGCAGTTACTCGCCCGTGTCGGTCTATGGCTACACCTTC. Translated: CASSYSPVSVYGYTF.

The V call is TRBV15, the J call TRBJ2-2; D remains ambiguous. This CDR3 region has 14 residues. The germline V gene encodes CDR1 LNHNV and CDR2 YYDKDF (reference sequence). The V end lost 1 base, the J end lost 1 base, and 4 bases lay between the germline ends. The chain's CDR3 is CATSRARNTGELFF. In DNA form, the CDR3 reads TGTGCCACCAGCAGAGCCCGGAACACCGGGGAGCTGTTTTTT.

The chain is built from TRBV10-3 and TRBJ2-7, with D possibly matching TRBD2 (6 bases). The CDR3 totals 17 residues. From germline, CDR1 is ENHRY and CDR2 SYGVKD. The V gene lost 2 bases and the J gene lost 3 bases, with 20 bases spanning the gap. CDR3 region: CAISEPARQGGDYEQYF. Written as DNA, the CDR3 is TGTGCCATCAGTGAGCCTGCGAGGCAAGGAGGGGACTACGAGCAGTACTTC.

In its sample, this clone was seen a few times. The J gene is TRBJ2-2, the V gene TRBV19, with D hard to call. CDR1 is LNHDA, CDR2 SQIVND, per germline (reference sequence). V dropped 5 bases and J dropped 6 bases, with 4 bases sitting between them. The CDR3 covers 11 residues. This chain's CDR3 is CASSYAGELFF. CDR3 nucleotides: TGTGCCAGTAGTTACGCCGGGGAGCTGTTTTTT.

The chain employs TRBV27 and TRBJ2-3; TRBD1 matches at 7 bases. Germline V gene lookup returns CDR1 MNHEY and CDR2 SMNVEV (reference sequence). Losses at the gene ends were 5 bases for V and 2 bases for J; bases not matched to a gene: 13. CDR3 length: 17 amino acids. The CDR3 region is CASSAQGKCCDTDTQYF. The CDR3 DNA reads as TGTGCCAGCAGTGCACAGGGGAAGTGCTGTGACACAGATACGCAGTATTTT.

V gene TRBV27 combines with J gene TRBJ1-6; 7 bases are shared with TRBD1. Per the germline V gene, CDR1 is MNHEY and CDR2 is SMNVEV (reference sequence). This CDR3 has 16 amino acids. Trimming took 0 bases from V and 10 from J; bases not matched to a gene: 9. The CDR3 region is CASSLSVQGRVSPLHF. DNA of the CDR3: TGTGCCAGCAGTTTATCGGTACAGGGGAGGGTATCACCCCTCCACTTT.

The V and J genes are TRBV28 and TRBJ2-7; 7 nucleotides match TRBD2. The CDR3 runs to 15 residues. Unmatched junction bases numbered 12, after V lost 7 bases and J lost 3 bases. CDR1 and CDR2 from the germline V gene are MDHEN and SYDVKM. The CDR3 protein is CASTPTGGKHYEQYF. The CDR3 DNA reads TGTGCCAGCACCCCGACGGGAGGCAAGCACTACGAGCAGTACTTC.

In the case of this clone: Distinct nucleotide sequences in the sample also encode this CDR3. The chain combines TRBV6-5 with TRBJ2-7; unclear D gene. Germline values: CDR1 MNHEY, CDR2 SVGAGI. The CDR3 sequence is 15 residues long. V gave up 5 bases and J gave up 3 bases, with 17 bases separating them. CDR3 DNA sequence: TGTGCCAGCAGTCCATTACCCCGGGTGGGCTACGAGCAGTACTTC. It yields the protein CASSPLPRVGYEQYF.

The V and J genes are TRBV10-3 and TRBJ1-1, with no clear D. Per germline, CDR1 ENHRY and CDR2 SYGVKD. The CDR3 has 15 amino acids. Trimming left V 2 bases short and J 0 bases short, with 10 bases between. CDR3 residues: CAISEEAQLNTEAFF. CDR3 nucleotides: TGTGCCATCAGTGAGGAGGCACAGCTGAACACTGAAGCTTTCTTT.

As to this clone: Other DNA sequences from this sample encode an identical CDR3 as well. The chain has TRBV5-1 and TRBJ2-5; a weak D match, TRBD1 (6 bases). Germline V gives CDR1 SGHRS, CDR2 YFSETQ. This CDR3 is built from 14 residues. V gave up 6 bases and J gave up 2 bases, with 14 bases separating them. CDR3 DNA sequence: TGCGCCAGCACGGGTGAGAGGGGGCAAGAGACCCAGTACTTC. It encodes CASTGERGQETQYF. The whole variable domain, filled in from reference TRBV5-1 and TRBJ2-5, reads KAGVTQTPRYLIKTRGQQVTLSCSPISGHRSVSWYQQTPGQGLQFLFEYFSETQRNKGNFPGRFSGRQFSNSRSEMNVSTLELGDSALYLCASTGERGQETQYFGPGTRLLVL.

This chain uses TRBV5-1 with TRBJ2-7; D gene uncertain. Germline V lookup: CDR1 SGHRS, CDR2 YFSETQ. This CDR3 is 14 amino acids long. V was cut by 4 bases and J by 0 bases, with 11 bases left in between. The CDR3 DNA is TGCGCCAGCAGCCTCCGGCTCCCCTCCTACGAGCAGTACTTC. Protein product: CASSLRLPSYEQYF.

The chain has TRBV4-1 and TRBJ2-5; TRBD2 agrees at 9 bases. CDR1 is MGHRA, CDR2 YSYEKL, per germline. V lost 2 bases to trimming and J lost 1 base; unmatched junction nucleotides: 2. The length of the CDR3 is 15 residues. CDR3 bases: TGCGCCAGCAGCCAACTAGCGGGACCCCAAGAGACCCAGTACTTC. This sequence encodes CASSQLAGPQETQYF.

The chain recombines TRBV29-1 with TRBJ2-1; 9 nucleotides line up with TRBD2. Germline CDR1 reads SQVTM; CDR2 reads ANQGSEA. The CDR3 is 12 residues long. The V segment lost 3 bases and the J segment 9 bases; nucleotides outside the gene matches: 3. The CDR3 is CSVEASGIEQFF. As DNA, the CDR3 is TGCAGCGTTGAGGCTAGCGGGATTGAGCAGTTCTTC.

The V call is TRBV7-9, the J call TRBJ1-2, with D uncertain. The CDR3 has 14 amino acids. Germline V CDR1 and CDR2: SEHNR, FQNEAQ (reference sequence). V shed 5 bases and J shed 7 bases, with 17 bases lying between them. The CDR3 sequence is CASSLRWIWGGYTF. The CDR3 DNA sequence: TGTGCCAGCAGCCTAAGGTGGATTTGGGGTGGCTACACCTTC.

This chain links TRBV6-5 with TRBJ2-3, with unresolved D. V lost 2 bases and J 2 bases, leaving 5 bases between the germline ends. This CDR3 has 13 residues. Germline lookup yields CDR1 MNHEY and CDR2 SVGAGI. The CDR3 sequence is CASSYDFTDTQYF. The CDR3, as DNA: TGTGCCAGCAGTTACGACTTCACAGATACGCAGTATTTT.

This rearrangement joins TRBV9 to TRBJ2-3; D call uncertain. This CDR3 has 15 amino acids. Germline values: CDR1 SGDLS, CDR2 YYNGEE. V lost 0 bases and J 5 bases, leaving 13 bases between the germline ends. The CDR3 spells CASSVGFGLEDTQYF. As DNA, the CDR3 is TGTGCCAGCAGCGTAGGATTTGGGTTAGAAGATACGCAGTATTTT.

The CDR3 DNA reads TGTGCCAGCAGTACTTGGGAGAGCTCCTACAATGAGCAGTTCTTC. Translation gives CASSTWESSYNEQFF. This chain links TRBV27 with TRBJ2-1; D might be TRBD2 (5 bases). V was pared by 5 bases and J by 0 bases, with 11 bases between. The length of the CDR3 is 15 residues. The germline V gene encodes CDR1 MNHEY and CDR2 SMNVEV (reference sequence).

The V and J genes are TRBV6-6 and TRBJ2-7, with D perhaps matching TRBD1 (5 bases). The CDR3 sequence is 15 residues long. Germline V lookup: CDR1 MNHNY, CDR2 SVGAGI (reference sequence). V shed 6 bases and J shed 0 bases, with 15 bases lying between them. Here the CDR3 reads CASRPSTGSSYEQYF. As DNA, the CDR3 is TGTGCCAGCAGGCCTAGTACAGGTTCCTCCTACGAGCAGTACTTC.

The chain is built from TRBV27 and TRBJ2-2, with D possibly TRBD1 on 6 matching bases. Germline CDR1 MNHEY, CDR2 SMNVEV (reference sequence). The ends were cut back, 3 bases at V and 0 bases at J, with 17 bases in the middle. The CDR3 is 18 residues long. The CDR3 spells CASSFYSPTGSNTGELFF. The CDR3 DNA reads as TGTGCCAGCAGTTTCTACTCACCGACAGGATCGAACACCGGGGAGCTGTTTTTT.

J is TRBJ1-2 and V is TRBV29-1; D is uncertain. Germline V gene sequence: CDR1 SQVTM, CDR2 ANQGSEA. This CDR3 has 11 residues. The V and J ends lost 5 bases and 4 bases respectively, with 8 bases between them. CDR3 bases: TGCAGCGTTTTACACAGCTATGGCTACACCTTC. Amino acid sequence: CSVLHSYGYTF.

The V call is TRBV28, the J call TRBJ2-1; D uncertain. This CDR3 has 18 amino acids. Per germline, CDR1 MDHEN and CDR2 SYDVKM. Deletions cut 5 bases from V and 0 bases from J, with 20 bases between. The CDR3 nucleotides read TGTGCCAGCAGTCCCGACCGTTATGCGGTTAGCTCCTACAATGAGCAGTTCTTC. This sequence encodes CASSPDRYAVSSYNEQFF.

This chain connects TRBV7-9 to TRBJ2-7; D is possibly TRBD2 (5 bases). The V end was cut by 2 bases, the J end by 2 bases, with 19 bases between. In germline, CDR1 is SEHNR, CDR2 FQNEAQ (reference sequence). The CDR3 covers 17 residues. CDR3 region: CASSLSSGEHLAYEQYF. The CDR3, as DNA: TGTGCCAGCAGCTTATCCAGCGGTGAACATCTTGCCTACGAGCAGTACTTC.

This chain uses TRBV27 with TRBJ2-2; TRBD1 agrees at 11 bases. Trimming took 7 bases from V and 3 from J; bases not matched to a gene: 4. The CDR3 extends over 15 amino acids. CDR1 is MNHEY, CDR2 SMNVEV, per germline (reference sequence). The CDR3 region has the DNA TGTGCCAGCAACGTGGGACAGGGGGACACCGGGGAGCTGTTTTTT. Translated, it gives CASNVGQGDTGELFF.

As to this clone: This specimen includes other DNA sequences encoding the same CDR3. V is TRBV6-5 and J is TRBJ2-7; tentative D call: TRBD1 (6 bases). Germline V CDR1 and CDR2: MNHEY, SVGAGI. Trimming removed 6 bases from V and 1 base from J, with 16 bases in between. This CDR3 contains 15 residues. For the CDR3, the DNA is TGTGCCAGCAGCCCTACGGCCGGACAGTCCTACGAGCAGTACTTC. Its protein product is CASSPTAGQSYEQYF.

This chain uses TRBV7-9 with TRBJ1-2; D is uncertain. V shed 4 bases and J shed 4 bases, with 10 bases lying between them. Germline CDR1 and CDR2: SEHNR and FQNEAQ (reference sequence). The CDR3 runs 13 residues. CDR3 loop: CASSSKVLYGYTF. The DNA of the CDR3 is TGTGCCAGCAGCTCCAAGGTTCTCTATGGCTACACCTTC. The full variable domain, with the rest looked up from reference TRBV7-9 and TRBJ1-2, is DTGVSQNPRHKITKRGQNVTFRCDPISEHNRLYWYRQTLGQGPEFLTYFQNEAQLEKSRLLSDRFSAERPKGSFSTLEIQRTEQGDSAMYLCASSSKVLYGYTFGSGTRLTVV.

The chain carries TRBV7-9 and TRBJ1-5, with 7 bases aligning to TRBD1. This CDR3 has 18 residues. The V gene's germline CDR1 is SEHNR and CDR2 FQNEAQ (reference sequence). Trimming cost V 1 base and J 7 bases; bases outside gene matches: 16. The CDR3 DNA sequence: TGTGCCAGCAGCTTAGAGGCCCCTGGACAGGACGTATGGCAGCCCCAGCATTTT. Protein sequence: CASSLEAPGQDVWQPQHF.

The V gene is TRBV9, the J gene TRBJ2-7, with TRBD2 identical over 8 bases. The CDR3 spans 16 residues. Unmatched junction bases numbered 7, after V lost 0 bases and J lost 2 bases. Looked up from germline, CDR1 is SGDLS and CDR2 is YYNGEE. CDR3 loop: CASSVGREGLTYEQYF. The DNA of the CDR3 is TGTGCCAGCAGCGTAGGCCGGGAGGGCTTGACCTACGAGCAGTACTTC.

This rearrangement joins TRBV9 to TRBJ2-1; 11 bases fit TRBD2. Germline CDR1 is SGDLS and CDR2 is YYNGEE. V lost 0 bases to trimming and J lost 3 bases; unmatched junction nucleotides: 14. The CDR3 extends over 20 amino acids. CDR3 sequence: CASSVDGSGRGGPGYNEQFF. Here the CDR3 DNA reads TGTGCCAGCAGCGTAGATGGTAGCGGGAGGGGGGGCCCAGGCTACAATGAGCAGTTCTTC.

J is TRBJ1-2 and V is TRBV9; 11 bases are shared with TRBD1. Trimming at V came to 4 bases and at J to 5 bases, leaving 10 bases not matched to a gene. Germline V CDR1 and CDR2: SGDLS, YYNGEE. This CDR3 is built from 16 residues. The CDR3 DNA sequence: TGTGCCAGCAGCTCTCGGTCTGGGACAGGGGGTTATGGCTACACCTTC. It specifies CASSSRSGTGGYGYTF.

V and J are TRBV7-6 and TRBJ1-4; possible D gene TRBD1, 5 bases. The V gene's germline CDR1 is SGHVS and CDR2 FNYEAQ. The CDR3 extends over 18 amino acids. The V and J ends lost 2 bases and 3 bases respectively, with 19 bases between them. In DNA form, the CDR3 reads TGTGCCAGCAGCTTACACCCCCCAAGACAGCCGCCTAATGAAAAACTGTTTTTT. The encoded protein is CASSLHPPRQPPNEKLFF.

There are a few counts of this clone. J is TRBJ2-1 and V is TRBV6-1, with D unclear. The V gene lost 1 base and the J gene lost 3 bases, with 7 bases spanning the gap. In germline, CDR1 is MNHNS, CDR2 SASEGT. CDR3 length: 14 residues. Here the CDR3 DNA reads TGTGCCAGCAGTGAAGGTGAAATCTACAATGAGCAGTTCTTC. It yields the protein CASSEGEIYNEQFF.